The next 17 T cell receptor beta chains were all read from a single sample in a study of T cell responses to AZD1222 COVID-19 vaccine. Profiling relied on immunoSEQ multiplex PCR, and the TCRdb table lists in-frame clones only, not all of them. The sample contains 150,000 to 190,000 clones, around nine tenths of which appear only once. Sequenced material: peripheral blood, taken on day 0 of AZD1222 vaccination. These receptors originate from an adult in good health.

The CDR3 sequence is CASAIQWATDTEAFF. For the CDR3, the DNA is TGTGCCAGCGCCATCCAATGGGCCACGGACACTGAAGCTTTCTTT. The chain links TRBV27 to TRBJ1-1; D remains ambiguous. The CDR3 loop spans 15 amino acids. Germline V gene sequence: CDR1 MNHEY, CDR2 SMNVEV (reference sequence). V lost 8 bases, J lost 3 bases, and 19 bases lay in between.

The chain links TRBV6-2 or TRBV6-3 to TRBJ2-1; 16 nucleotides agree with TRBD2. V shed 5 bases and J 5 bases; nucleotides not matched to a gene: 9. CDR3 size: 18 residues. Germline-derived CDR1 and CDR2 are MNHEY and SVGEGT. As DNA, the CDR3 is TGTGCCAGCAGTAAAGGGACTAGCGGGAGGGCCTCAGACAATGAGCAGTTCTTC. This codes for CASSKGTSGRASDNEQFF.

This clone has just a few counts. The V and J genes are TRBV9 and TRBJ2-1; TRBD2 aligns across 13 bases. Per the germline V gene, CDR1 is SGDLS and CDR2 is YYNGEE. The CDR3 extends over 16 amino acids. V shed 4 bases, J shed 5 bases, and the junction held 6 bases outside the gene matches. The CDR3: CASSKIGLAGDNEQFF. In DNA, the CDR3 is TGTGCCAGCAGCAAAATAGGACTAGCGGGAGACAATGAGCAGTTCTTC. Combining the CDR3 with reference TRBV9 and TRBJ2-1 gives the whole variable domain DSGVTQTPKHLITATGQRVTLRCSPRSGDLSVYWYQQSLDQGLQFLIQYYNGEERAKGNILERFSAQQFPDLHSELNLSSLELGDSALYFCASSKIGLAGDNEQFFGPGTRLTVL.

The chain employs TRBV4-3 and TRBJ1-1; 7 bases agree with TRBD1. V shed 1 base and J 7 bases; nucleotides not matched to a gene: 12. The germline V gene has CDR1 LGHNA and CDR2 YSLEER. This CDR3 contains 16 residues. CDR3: CASSQGLYRGRGEAFF. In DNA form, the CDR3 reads TGCGCCAGCAGCCAAGGACTTTACAGGGGCCGGGGTGAAGCTTTCTTT.

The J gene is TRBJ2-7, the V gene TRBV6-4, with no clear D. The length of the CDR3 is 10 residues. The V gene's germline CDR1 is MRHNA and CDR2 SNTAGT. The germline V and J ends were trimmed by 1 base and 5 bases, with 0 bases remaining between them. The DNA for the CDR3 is TGTGCCAGCAGTGACTACGAGCAGTACTTC. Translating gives CASSDYEQYF.

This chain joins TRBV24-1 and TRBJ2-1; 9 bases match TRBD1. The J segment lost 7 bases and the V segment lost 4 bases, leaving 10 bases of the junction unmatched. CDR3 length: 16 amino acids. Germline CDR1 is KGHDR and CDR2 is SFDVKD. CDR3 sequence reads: CATSDRGQGLGNEQFF. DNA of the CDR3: TGTGCCACCAGTGACCGAGGACAGGGGTTAGGGAATGAGCAGTTCTTC.

The CDR3 sequence: CATSDLTSTEAFF. The CDR3 nucleotides are TGTGCCACCAGTGATCTTACCAGTACTGAAGCTTTCTTT. This chain joins TRBV24-1 and TRBJ1-1, with D uncertain. Trimming removed 3 bases at V and 5 bases at J, with 9 bases between. Per the germline V gene, CDR1 is KGHDR and CDR2 is SFDVKD. The CDR3 loop spans 13 amino acids.

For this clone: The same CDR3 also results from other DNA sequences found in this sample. In DNA, the CDR3 is TGTGCCAGTAGCCGGACTAGCGGGAGCACCGGGGAGCTGTTTTTT. Translated, it gives CASSRTSGSTGELFF. The chain uses TRBV19 and TRBJ2-2; TRBD2 aligns across 13 bases. Germline CDR1 is LNHDA and CDR2 is SQIVND (reference sequence). This CDR3 is built from 15 residues. V lost 6 bases, J lost 4 bases, and 2 bases stayed unmatched.

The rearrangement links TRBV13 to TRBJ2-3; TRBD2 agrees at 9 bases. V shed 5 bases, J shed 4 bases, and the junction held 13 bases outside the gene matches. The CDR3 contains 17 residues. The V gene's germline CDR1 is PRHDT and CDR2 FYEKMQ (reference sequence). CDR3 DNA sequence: TGTGCCAGCAGCCTAGCCACTAGCGGGTGGTTCCCAGATACGCAGTATTTT. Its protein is CASSLATSGWFPDTQYF. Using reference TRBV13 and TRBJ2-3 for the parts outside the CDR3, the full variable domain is AAGVIQSPRHLIKEKRETATLKCYPIPRHDTVYWYQQGPGQDPQFLISFYEKMQSDKGSIPDRFSAQQFSDYHSELNMSSLELGDSALYFCASSLATSGWFPDTQYFGPGTRLTVL.

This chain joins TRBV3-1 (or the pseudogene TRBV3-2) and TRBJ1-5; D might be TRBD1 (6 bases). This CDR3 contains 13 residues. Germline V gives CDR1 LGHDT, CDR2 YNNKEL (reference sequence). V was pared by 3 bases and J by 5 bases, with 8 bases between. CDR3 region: CASSHRGDQPQHF. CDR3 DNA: TGTGCCAGCAGCCATAGGGGGGATCAGCCCCAGCATTTT.

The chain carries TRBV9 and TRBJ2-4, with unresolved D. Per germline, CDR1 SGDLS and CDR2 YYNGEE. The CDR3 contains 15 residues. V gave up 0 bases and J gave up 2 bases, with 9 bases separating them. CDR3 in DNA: TGTGCCAGCAGCGTAGGTAGCAGAACCAAAAACATTCAGTACTTC. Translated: CASSVGSRTKNIQYF.

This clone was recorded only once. Here the CDR3 reads CASTKAVSTSARNYNEQFF. The CDR3 DNA sequence: TGTGCCAGCACTAAAGCGGTGTCCACTAGCGCCCGGAACTACAATGAGCAGTTCTTC. The chain combines TRBV13 with TRBJ2-1, with 7 bases aligning to TRBD2. Germline CDR1 reads PRHDT; CDR2 reads FYEKMQ (reference sequence). CDR3 length equals 19 residues. J gave up 3 bases and V 7 bases, and 21 bases lay outside the gene matches.

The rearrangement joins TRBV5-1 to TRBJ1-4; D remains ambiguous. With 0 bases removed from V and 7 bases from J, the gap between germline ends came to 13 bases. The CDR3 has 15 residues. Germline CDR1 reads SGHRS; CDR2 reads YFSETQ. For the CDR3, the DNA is TGCGCCAGCAGCTTGGGGGCTTTGAGCAGTGAAAAACTGTTTTTT. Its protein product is CASSLGALSSEKLFF.

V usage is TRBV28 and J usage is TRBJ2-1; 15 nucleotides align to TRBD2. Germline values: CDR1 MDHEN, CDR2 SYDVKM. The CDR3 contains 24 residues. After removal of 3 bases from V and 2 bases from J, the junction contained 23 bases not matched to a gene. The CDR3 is CASSFLSKMGTSGRHYKPYNEQFF. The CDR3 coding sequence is TGTGCCAGCAGTTTTCTTTCCAAAATGGGGACTAGCGGGAGGCATTACAAACCCTACAATGAGCAGTTCTTC.

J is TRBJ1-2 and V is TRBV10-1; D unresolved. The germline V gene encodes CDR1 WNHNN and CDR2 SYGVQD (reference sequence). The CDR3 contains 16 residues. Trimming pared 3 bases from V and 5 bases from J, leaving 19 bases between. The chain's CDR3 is CASSDLGGSKPYGYTF. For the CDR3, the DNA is TGCGCCAGCAGTGATCTGGGAGGCTCTAAGCCGTATGGCTACACCTTC.

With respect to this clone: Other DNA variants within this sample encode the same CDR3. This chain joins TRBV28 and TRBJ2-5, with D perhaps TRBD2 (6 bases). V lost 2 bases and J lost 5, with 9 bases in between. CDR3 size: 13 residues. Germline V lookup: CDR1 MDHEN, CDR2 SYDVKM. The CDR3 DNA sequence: TGTGCCAGCAGTTTAGCAGGGAGGGAGACCCAGTACTTC. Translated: CASSLAGRETQYF. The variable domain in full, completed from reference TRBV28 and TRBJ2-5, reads DVKVTQSSRYLVKRTGEKVFLECVQDMDHENMFWYRQDPGLGLRLIYFSYDVKMKEKGDIPEGYSVSREKKERFSLILESASTNQTSMYLCASSLAGRETQYFGPGTRLLVL.

The CDR3 reads CASSGGLASTSYNEQFF. For the CDR3, the DNA is TGTGCCAGCAGCGGGGGACTAGCCTCTACCTCCTACAATGAGCAGTTCTTC. The chain combines TRBV9 with TRBJ2-1; 9 bases are a match to TRBD2. This CDR3 spans 17 amino acids. The V and J ends lost 3 bases and 0 bases, in that order; junction bases with no gene match: 7. Germline loops: CDR1 SGDLS, CDR2 YYNGEE.